The sequence of this TCR beta chain was determined in a study of monozygotic twins with inflammatory bowel disease. CDR1 is SEHNR and CDR2 is FQNEAQ in the germline V gene (reference sequence). The CDR3 is made up of 15 amino acids. There were roughly 3.5 ug of total RNA used for each TCR library. Each UMI, carrying a 6-nucleotide sample barcode, came from template switching. Nested PCRs of approximately 16 and 10 cycles, two in total, were run on TCRalpha and TCRbeta cDNA. TCRdb re-analyzed the 5' RACE reads; it lists each CDR3 protein once, without DNA. The data show around 230,000 distinct CDR3 sequences, and the top ten clones hold around 1.5%. From whole blood, total RNA was isolated without any sorting of T cells.

This TCR came from a human donor with ulcerative colitis or Crohn's disease, or a healthy co-twin of an affected twin (not recorded which). The chain has TRBV7-9 and TRBJ1-2. Sequencing was carried out using blood. This CDR3 reads CASSLVEQAPYGYTF.